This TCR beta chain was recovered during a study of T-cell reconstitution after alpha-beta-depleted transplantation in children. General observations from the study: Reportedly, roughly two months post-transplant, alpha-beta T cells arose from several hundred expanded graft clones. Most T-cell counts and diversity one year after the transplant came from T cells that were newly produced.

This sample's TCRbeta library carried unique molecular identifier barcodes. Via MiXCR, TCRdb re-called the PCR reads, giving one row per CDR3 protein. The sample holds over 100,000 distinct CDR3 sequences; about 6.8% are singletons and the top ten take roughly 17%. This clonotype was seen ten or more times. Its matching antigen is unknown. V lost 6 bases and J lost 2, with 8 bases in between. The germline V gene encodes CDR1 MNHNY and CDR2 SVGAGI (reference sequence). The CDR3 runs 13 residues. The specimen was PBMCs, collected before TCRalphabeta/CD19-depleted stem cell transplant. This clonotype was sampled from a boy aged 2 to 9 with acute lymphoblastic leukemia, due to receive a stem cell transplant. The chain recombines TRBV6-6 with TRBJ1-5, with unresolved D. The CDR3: CASRTVGNQPQHF. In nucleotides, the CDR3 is TGTGCCAGCAGGACGGTGGGCAATCAGCCCCAGCATTTT.